The 20 T cell receptor beta chains below come from one sample, sequenced in a study of OX40 agonist ivuxolimab in advanced cancers. Libraries were prepared by immunoSEQ multiplex PCR; TCRdb keeps only in-frame clonotypes and omits some of them. The table has over 150,000 clones, approximately 94% seen once. The starting material was CD4+ or CD8+ T cells sorted from blood, obtained in a trial of the OX40 agonist ivuxolimab. The receptors come from an adult with an advanced solid tumor such as melanoma, head and neck, liver or kidney cancer.

V usage is TRBV19 and J usage is TRBJ1-2; D remains unclear. This CDR3 has 11 residues. V was shortened by 9 bases and J by 4 bases, with 9 bases between the two germline ends. Germline values: CDR1 LNHDA, CDR2 SQIVND (reference sequence). The CDR3 DNA is TGTGCCAGCACTACAGTCTATGGCTACACCTTC. This encodes CASTTVYGYTF.

The chain uses TRBV7-9 and TRBJ1-2; D is unclear. The germline V and J ends were trimmed by 1 base and 8 bases, with 14 bases remaining between them. The CDR3 consists of 14 residues. Per germline, CDR1 SEHNR and CDR2 FQNEAQ (reference sequence). In DNA form, the CDR3 reads TGTGCCAGCAGCTTAGAACCGGACCGCCGGGGCTACACCTTC. It specifies CASSLEPDRRGYTF.

The V and J genes are TRBV4-1 and TRBJ2-4; maybe TRBD1 (6 bases). In germline, CDR1 is MGHRA, CDR2 YSYEKL. This CDR3 spans 16 amino acids. Trimming pared 1 base from V and 2 bases from J, leaving 12 bases between. CDR3 protein: CASSQGWGLTKNIQYF. For the CDR3, the DNA is TGCGCCAGCAGCCAAGGCTGGGGGCTAACCAAAAACATTCAGTACTTC.

This chain uses TRBV4-2 with TRBJ1-3; a weak D match, TRBD1 (5 bases). This CDR3 region has 17 residues. V was cut by 3 bases and J by 3 bases, with 18 bases left in between. Germline V gene lookup returns CDR1 LGHNA and CDR2 YNFKEQ. CDR3 amino acids: CASSHPKGLSDGNTIYF. CDR3 nucleotides: TGTGCCAGCAGCCACCCGAAGGGGCTTTCGGATGGAAACACCATATATTTT.

The chain joins TRBV5-1 to TRBJ2-7; 9 bases agree with TRBD2. The CDR3 has 14 amino acids. Looked up from germline, CDR1 is SGHRS and CDR2 is YFSETQ. The V segment lost 2 bases and the J segment 3 bases; nucleotides outside the gene matches: 3. The CDR3 region is CASSLAGGYYEQYF. DNA for the CDR3: TGCGCCAGCAGCTTAGCGGGGGGATACTACGAGCAGTACTTC.

V and J are TRBV28 and TRBJ2-7, with D possibly TRBD2 on 6 matching bases. The CDR3 extends over 16 amino acids. Trimming removed 6 bases from V and 6 bases from J, with 24 bases in between. Germline V gives CDR1 MDHEN, CDR2 SYDVKM. This chain's CDR3 is CASSPAQEGRISEQYF. The CDR3 DNA follows: TGTGCCAGCAGCCCCGCCCAGGAGGGGCGCATAAGCGAGCAGTACTTC.

This clone showed up just a few times. This chain joins TRBV4-3 and TRBJ2-3, with TRBD2 matching 9 bases. Germline CDR1 LGHNA, CDR2 YSLEER. The trim removed 0 bases at V and 3 bases at J, leaving 4 bases unmatched. This CDR3 has 16 amino acids. As DNA, the CDR3 is TGCGCCAGCAGCCAAGAACCAGCGGGAGGAACAGATACGCAGTATTTT. Translating gives CASSQEPAGGTDTQYF.

The V gene is TRBV20-1, the J gene TRBJ2-7; D is perhaps TRBD2 (5 bases). Trimming removed 7 bases from V and 5 bases from J, with 12 bases in between. Germline CDR1 and CDR2: DFQATT and SNEGSKA (reference sequence). This CDR3 contains 11 residues. CDR3 bases: TGCAGTGTCAGCGGCCGAGACGAGCAGTACTTC. Translation gives CSVSGRDEQYF.

The chain employs TRBV5-1 and TRBJ2-2; 7 bases align to TRBD1. With V trimmed by 4 bases and J by 5 bases, 8 bases remained unmatched. CDR3 length: 15 residues. Germline assignment: CDR1 SGHRS and CDR2 YFSETQ. As DNA, the CDR3 is TGCGCCAGCAGCAAAAGGGACAGAGAGACCGGGGAGCTGTTTTTT. Its translation: CASSKRDRETGELFF. The complete variable domain, with remaining parts taken from reference TRBV5-1 and TRBJ2-2, reads KAGVTQTPRYLIKTRGQQVTLSCSPISGHRSVSWYQQTPGQGLQFLFEYFSETQRNKGNFPGRFSGRQFSNSRSEMNVSTLELGDSALYLCASSKRDRETGELFFGEGSRLTVL.

The chain has TRBV19 and TRBJ2-7; D is ambiguous. Germline V CDR1 and CDR2: LNHDA, SQIVND (reference sequence). The CDR3 extends over 15 amino acids. The V end lost 1 base, the J end lost 3 bases, and 13 bases lay between the germline ends. Here the CDR3 reads CASSIAPTLVYEQYF. Written as DNA, the CDR3 is TGTGCCAGTAGTATAGCCCCTACCCTAGTCTACGAGCAGTACTTC.

The genes are TRBV11-3 and TRBJ2-1; D perhaps matches TRBD1 (6 bases). V was shortened by 3 bases and J by 4 bases, with 16 bases between the two germline ends. The CDR3 covers 16 residues. The germline V gene has CDR1 SGHNT and CDR2 YENEEA. The CDR3 nucleotides read TGTGCCAGCAGCTTTGAACAGGGAAGCCCTTACAATGAGCAGTTCTTC. Amino acid sequence: CASSFEQGSPYNEQFF.

The gene calls are TRBV2 and TRBJ1-2; D remains ambiguous. The germline gives CDR1 SNHLY, CDR2 FYNNEI. Deletions cut 4 bases from V and 8 bases from J, with 8 bases between. The CDR3 spans 11 residues. The CDR3 coding sequence is TGTGCCAGCAGTGCCGCTTGGGGCTACACCTTC. Its protein is CASSAAWGYTF.

The V gene is TRBV19, the J gene TRBJ1-3; 9 nucleotides match TRBD1. CDR3 length: 18 amino acids. The germline CDR1 and CDR2 sequences are LNHDA and SQIVND (reference sequence). V lost 9 bases, J lost 0 bases, and 15 bases stayed unmatched. The CDR3 sequence: CASRPGGTGMSSGNTIYF. Written as DNA, the CDR3 is TGTGCCAGCCGCCCTGGGGGGACAGGGATGAGCTCTGGAAACACCATATATTTT.

The chain is built from TRBV6-7 and TRBJ1-1; no firm D call. TRBV6-7 counts as an open reading frame of uncertain function. CDR3 length equals 13 residues. Deletions cut 2 bases from V and 7 bases from J, with 11 bases between. The CDR3 DNA is TGTGCCAGCAGTTACCGCGACCCCGATGAAGCTTTCTTT. Protein product: CASSYRDPDEAFF.

CDR3 DNA sequence: TGTGCCAGAAGCTGGGGGGCGCAAAACATTCAGTACTTC. Translating it yields CARSWGAQNIQYF. V gene TRBV5-3 combines with J gene TRBJ2-4; the D gene could be TRBD1 or TRBD2 (6 bases each). TRBV5-3 is classed as an ORF, of uncertain function. This CDR3 spans 13 amino acids. Trimming took 3 bases from V and 5 from J, leaving 9 bases between them.

This clone was seen once. The chain is built from TRBV25-1 and TRBJ1-1, with 7 bases that match TRBD1. J lost 0 bases, V lost 1 base, and 8 bases had no gene match. Germline CDR1 reads MGHDK; CDR2 reads SYGVNS. CDR3 length: 17 amino acids. CDR3: CASSEWPQGPMNTEAFF. DNA of the CDR3: TGTGCCAGCAGTGAATGGCCACAGGGGCCTATGAACACTGAAGCTTTCTTT. The whole variable domain, filled in from reference TRBV25-1 and TRBJ1-1, reads EADIYQTPRYLVIGTGKKITLECSQTMGHDKMYWYQQDPGMELHLIHYSYGVNSTEKGDLSSESTVSRIRTEHFPLTLESARPSHTSQYLCASSEWPQGPMNTEAFFGQGTRLTVV.

In nucleotides, the CDR3 is TGTGCCAGCAGTTTTATTATGAGTGGAAAACCTGGGATGAACACTGAAGCTTTCTTT. Its translation: CASSFIMSGKPGMNTEAFF. The chain recombines TRBV27 with TRBJ1-1; no firm D call. From germline, CDR1 is MNHEY and CDR2 SMNVEV (reference sequence). Between the trimmed V and J ends, which lost 3 bases and 0 bases, there was a span of 23 bases. This CDR3 is built from 19 residues.

The chain has TRBV10-3 and TRBJ1-2; 11 bases align to TRBD1. This CDR3 is built from 17 residues. Unmatched junction bases numbered 14, after V lost 8 bases and J lost 3 bases. Per germline, CDR1 ENHRY and CDR2 SYGVKD. The CDR3 coding sequence is TGTGCCATCCGGGCACCGGGACAGGGGGGCGGACACTATGGCTACACCTTC. This encodes CAIRAPGQGGGHYGYTF.

This chain's CDR3 is CASSLGYTSISGNTIYF. CDR3 sequence (DNA): TGTGCCAGCAGCTTGGGGTACACCTCGATCTCTGGAAACACCATATATTTT. The chain employs TRBV5-7 and TRBJ1-3; D is unclear. TRBV5-7 belongs to the ORF category, with a function that is uncertain. V lost 0 bases to trimming and J lost 0 bases, with 13 bases between them. The CDR3 sequence is 17 residues long.

The chain joins TRBV6-6 to TRBJ1-4, with D perhaps TRBD1 (6 bases). V was clipped by 2 bases and J by 7 bases, with 11 bases between them. CDR3 size: 14 residues. Germline CDR1 and CDR2: MNHNY and SVGAGI (reference sequence). CDR3 coding DNA: TGTGCCAGCAGTTACGTCAGGGGCTCTGAAAAACTGTTTTTT. This sequence encodes CASSYVRGSEKLFF.